Each of the 23 T cell receptor beta chains below was sequenced from the same sample in a study of T cell responses to AZD1222 COVID-19 vaccine. Here immunoSEQ multiplex PCR was the method, and the copy in TCRdb shows in-frame clones only, minus some. The sample consists of approximately 180,000 clones, approximately 94% of them appearing once. This specimen was peripheral blood, taken 28 days after the second dose of the MenACWY control vaccine. The receptors derive from an adult who received the MenACWY meningococcal vaccine as a control.

The CDR3 DNA is TGTGCCAGCAGCGCCGCCGGGACTTCCTTAGGTGAGCAGTTCTTC. Translation gives CASSAAGTSLGEQFF. This sequence joins TRBV9 and TRBJ2-1, with D possibly matching TRBD2 (6 bases). The CDR3 consists of 15 residues. Per germline, CDR1 SGDLS and CDR2 YYNGEE. The V and J ends lost 3 bases and 9 bases respectively, with 19 bases between them. The entire variable domain, with the rest obtained from reference TRBV9 and TRBJ2-1, is as follows: DSGVTQTPKHLITATGQRVTLRCSPRSGDLSVYWYQQSLDQGLQFLIQYYNGEERAKGNILERFSAQQFPDLHSELNLSSLELGDSALYFCASSAAGTSLGEQFFGPGTRLTVL.

The gene calls are TRBV9 and TRBJ1-1; 7 nucleotides line up with TRBD1. Germline V CDR1 and CDR2: SGDLS, YYNGEE. V was pared by 2 bases and J by 1 base, with 5 bases of the junction left unmatched. The CDR3 totals 15 residues. The CDR3 DNA is TGTGCCAGCAGCGTGCGAGGGGGCTCGAACACTGAAGCTTTCTTT. This sequence encodes CASSVRGGSNTEAFF. The variable domain in full, with the rest retrieved from reference TRBV9 and TRBJ1-1, is DSGVTQTPKHLITATGQRVTLRCSPRSGDLSVYWYQQSLDQGLQFLIQYYNGEERAKGNILERFSAQQFPDLHSELNLSSLELGDSALYFCASSVRGGSNTEAFFGQGTRLTVV.

V and J are TRBV3-1 (or the pseudogene TRBV3-2) and TRBJ2-7, with TRBD2 matching 7 bases. The germline V gene encodes CDR1 LGHDT and CDR2 YNNKEL (reference sequence). The J segment lost 3 bases and the V segment lost 3 bases, leaving 8 bases of the junction unmatched. This CDR3 is 15 amino acids long. The CDR3 bases are TGTGCCAGCAGCCAGGGACCGGGGGGAAACTACGAGCAGTACTTC. Residues: CASSQGPGGNYEQYF.

The chain is built from TRBV5-6 and TRBJ1-1, with 10 bases that match TRBD1. CDR1 SGHDT and CDR2 YYEEEE come from the germline V gene. The ends lost 3 bases at V and 7 bases at J; junction bases unmatched: 12. The CDR3 length is 16 residues. CDR3 bases: TGTGCCAGCAGCTGGGGACCCGGACAGGGGGTGGTTGAAGCTTTCTTT. It encodes CASSWGPGQGVVEAFF.

This clone occurred a few times. One end of the junction fails to match germline, which may point to a read error. The chain recombines TRBV7-7 with TRBJ2-7; possibly TRBD1 or TRBD2 for D (5 bases each). This CDR3 region has 18 residues. Germline CDR1 is SSHAT and CDR2 is FNYEAQ (reference sequence). CDR3 DNA sequence: TGTGCTAGCAGCTTAGCGCGAGTGACAGTCCAGAGCTCCTACGAGCAGTACTTC. This codes for CASSLARVTVQSSYEQYF.

The rearrangement links TRBV3-1 (or the pseudogene TRBV3-2) to TRBJ2-2; 7 nucleotides match TRBD1. The CDR3 runs to 16 residues. V dropped 2 bases and J dropped 4; count of bases not matched to a gene: 7. CDR1 LGHDT and CDR2 YNNKEL come from the germline V gene (reference sequence). In nucleotides, the CDR3 is TGTGCCAGCAGCCAACGTCGACAGGGCACCACCGGGGAGCTGTTTTTT. The encoded protein is CASSQRRQGTTGELFF.

This sequence joins TRBV9 and TRBJ1-4; D ambiguous. Looked up from germline, CDR1 is SGDLS and CDR2 is YYNGEE. The CDR3 spans 14 residues. V lost 3 bases, J lost 0 bases, and 6 bases lay in between. Here the CDR3 DNA reads TGTGCCAGCAGCGCCCTGTCAACTAATGAAAAACTGTTTTTT. It encodes CASSALSTNEKLFF.

The chain uses TRBV9 and TRBJ1-3, with D perhaps TRBD1 (6 bases). The ends were cut back, 0 bases at V and 2 bases at J, with 12 bases in the middle. Germline loops: CDR1 SGDLS, CDR2 YYNGEE. CDR3 length equals 16 residues. DNA of the CDR3: TGTGCCAGCAGCGTAGCTGCCAGGGGCCCTGGAAACACCATATATTTT. Amino acid sequence: CASSVAARGPGNTIYF.

The gene calls are TRBV11-3 and TRBJ2-2; D is unclear. Germline CDR1 is SGHNT and CDR2 is YENEEA. V was clipped by 1 base and J by 6 bases, with 6 bases between them. The CDR3 is made up of 13 amino acids. Here the CDR3 reads CASSLGRAGELFF. The CDR3 DNA sequence: TGTGCCAGCAGCTTAGGGCGTGCCGGGGAGCTGTTTTTT. Filled out from reference TRBV11-3 and TRBJ2-2, the complete variable domain reads EAGVVQSPRYKIIEKKQPVAFWCNPISGHNTLYWYLQNLGQGPELLIRYENEEAVDDSQLPKDRFSAERLKGVDSTLKIQPAELGDSAVYLCASSLGRAGELFFGEGSRLTVL.

The V call is TRBV7-9, the J call TRBJ1-1; 7 positions agree with TRBD1. CDR3 length: 14 amino acids. The V and J ends lost 2 bases and 4 bases, in that order; junction bases with no gene match: 4. The germline CDR1 and CDR2 sequences are SEHNR and FQNEAQ (reference sequence). CDR3 sequence: CASSLRGPGTEAFF. In DNA, the CDR3 is TGTGCCAGCAGCTTAAGGGGGCCGGGCACTGAAGCTTTCTTT.

The chain links TRBV6-1 to TRBJ1-1; D call uncertain. With 2 bases removed from V and 4 bases from J, the gap between germline ends came to 11 bases. Germline CDR1 is MNHNS and CDR2 is SASEGT. The CDR3 runs 14 residues. The DNA for the CDR3 is TGTGCCAGCAGTGAATTGGGCCGTTTCACTGAAGCTTTCTTT. As protein: CASSELGRFTEAFF.

This clone occurred once. The chain employs TRBV18 and TRBJ1-2, with D uncertain. The CDR3 is made up of 12 amino acids. Germline V CDR1 and CDR2: KGHSH, LQKENI. The V end lost 0 bases, the J end lost 7 bases, and 6 bases lay between the germline ends. The CDR3 DNA is TGTGCCAGCTCACCACCGGAGGGTGGCTACACCTTC. It is translated as CASSPPEGGYTF.

The chain is built from TRBV30 and TRBJ2-7; D may be TRBD1 (6 bases). Germline CDR1 and CDR2: GTSNPN and SVGIG (reference sequence). The CDR3 sequence is 12 residues long. The V end was cut by 8 bases, the J end by 0 bases, with 11 bases between. CDR3 sequence (DNA): TGTGCCATCCGACAGGTCTCCTACGAGCAGTACTTC. Translating it yields CAIRQVSYEQYF.

The chain couples TRBV15 to TRBJ1-5; the match to TRBD1 covers 8 bases. CDR3 length equals 18 residues. V lost 4 bases, J lost 1 base, and 12 bases stayed unmatched. Looked up from germline, CDR1 is LNHNV and CDR2 is YYDKDF (reference sequence). The CDR3 sequence is CATSKAGGLPTSNQPQHF. The CDR3 DNA reads as TGTGCCACCAGCAAGGCAGGGGGCCTACCAACCAGCAATCAGCCCCAGCATTTT.

The chain links TRBV15 to TRBJ2-3; 8 bases map to TRBD2. The CDR3 contains 18 residues. Germline V gene lookup returns CDR1 LNHNV and CDR2 YYDKDF (reference sequence). V lost 4 bases and J lost 1; bases outside the gene matches: 13. This CDR3 is CATSNLSPGLVGTDTQYF. The CDR3 nucleotides are TGTGCCACCAGCAACCTAAGCCCGGGACTAGTGGGCACAGATACGCAGTATTTT.

Here the CDR3 DNA reads TGTGCCAGCAGCCGGGGGAGGGTCCCCCAGCCCCAGCATTTT. Its protein product is CASSRGRVPQPQHF. This sequence joins TRBV5-6 and TRBJ1-5; possible D gene TRBD1, 5 bases. V lost 4 bases and J lost 7, with 15 bases in between. The CDR3 sequence is 14 residues long. Germline loops: CDR1 SGHDT, CDR2 YYEEEE.

This chain joins TRBV18 and TRBJ1-3, with D possibly matching TRBD1 (5 bases). The V gene lost 3 bases and the J gene lost 1 base, with 13 bases spanning the gap. Germline V gene sequence: CDR1 KGHSH, CDR2 LQKENI. The CDR3 runs 16 residues. This chain's CDR3 is CASSPPTVGSGNTIYF. DNA for the CDR3: TGTGCCAGCTCACCGCCGACAGTAGGTTCTGGAAACACCATATATTTT.

This sequence joins TRBV6-2 or TRBV6-3 and TRBJ2-2; TRBD1 matches at 9 bases. V was clipped by 2 bases and J by 5 bases; unmatched bases: 12. The CDR3 runs 18 residues. Germline V gene lookup returns CDR1 MNHEY and CDR2 SVGEGT. CDR3 in amino acids: CASSYQTPGTGHTGELFF. The CDR3 region has the DNA TGTGCCAGCAGTTACCAAACCCCGGGGACAGGGCATACCGGGGAGCTGTTTTTT.

The J gene is TRBJ2-6, the V gene TRBV9, with 11 bases matching TRBD2. V shed 4 bases and J 1 base; nucleotides not matched to a gene: 4. CDR3 length: 17 residues. Germline values: CDR1 SGDLS, CDR2 YYNGEE. CDR3 sequence: CASSPTSGISGANVLTF. CDR3 DNA sequence: TGTGCCAGCAGCCCGACTAGCGGGATTTCTGGGGCCAACGTCCTGACTTTC.

This clone was detected only once. V gene TRBV5-5 combines with J gene TRBJ1-1; 7 nucleotides match TRBD1. The CDR3 extends over 18 amino acids. V trimming: 6 bases; J trimming: 1 base; junction bases outside the gene matches: 18. The germline V gene encodes CDR1 SGHKS and CDR2 YYEKEE (reference sequence). The CDR3 sequence is CASTRTGRGSTPNTEAFF. The CDR3, as DNA: TGTGCCAGCACCCGAACTGGCAGGGGGTCTACCCCGAACACTGAAGCTTTCTTT.

This rearrangement joins TRBV6-1 to TRBJ1-2; possible D gene TRBD1, 5 bases. Germline V gives CDR1 MNHNS, CDR2 SASEGT. Trimming removed 1 base from V and 3 bases from J, with 12 bases in between. This CDR3 is built from 15 residues. The CDR3 region has the DNA TGTGCCAGCAGTGAAGATCCGGGCAGGGACTATGGCTACACCTTC. The encoded protein is CASSEDPGRDYGYTF.

The chain couples TRBV11-2 to TRBJ1-6; 10 bases map to TRBD1. The CDR3 extends over 15 amino acids. The V and J ends lost 1 base and 10 bases, in that order; junction bases with no gene match: 4. Germline V CDR1 and CDR2: SGHAT, FQNNGV. CDR3 sequence (DNA): TGTGCCAGCAGCTTAGTTGGGACAGGGGTCTCACCCCTCCACTTT. This encodes CASSLVGTGVSPLHF.

The chain carries TRBV29-1 and TRBJ1-1, with D perhaps TRBD1 (6 bases). V lost 1 base to trimming and J lost 5 bases, with 11 bases between them. Germline values: CDR1 SQVTM, CDR2 ANQGSEA. CDR3 length: 13 residues. The CDR3 nucleotides are TGCAGCGTTGAAGGAGGGGGGTGGACTGAAGCTTTCTTT. Translating it yields CSVEGGGWTEAFF.